This T cell receptor (beta chain) was profiled in a study of blood T cell repertoires in COVID-19. Study-level information: Sample material is recorded as cDNA or gDNA derived from T cells, B-cell-depleted T cells, or PBMCs.

Here immunoSEQ multiplex PCR was the method, and the copy in TCRdb shows in-frame clones only, minus some. The table lists 250,000 or so clones, approximately 89% of them singletons. Adults between roughly 18 and 95 years of age took part from 20 to 25 US areas. Clinical histories supplied by participants themselves formed the basis of cohort assignment. A COVID-19 case had been met by exposed participants during the 2 weeks before study entry. The sequencing input was PBMCs or T cells enriched from blood (not recorded which). The source of this sequence is a woman younger than 45 who had been exposed to COVID-19.

Written as DNA, the CDR3 is TGTGCCTGGAGTTGGACTGGGGAAGGCGAGCAGTACTTC. Protein: CAWSWTGEGEQYF. This chain connects TRBV30 to TRBJ2-7; possibly TRBD2 for D (5 bases). The CDR3 sequence is 13 residues long. The germline gives CDR1 GTSNPN, CDR2 SVGIG (reference sequence). V gave up 2 bases and J gave up 6 bases, with 14 bases separating them.